The text below deals with one T cell receptor (beta chain). Its specificity is not known. PCR used 60 Vbeta primers and 13 Jbeta primers. Libraries were prepared by immunoSEQ multiplex PCR; TCRdb keeps only in-frame clonotypes and omits some of them. The sample holds approximately 170,000 clones, 85% seen once. Trimming took off 4 bases at V and 5 bases at J, with 24 bases between the two ends. Germline V lookup: CDR1 PRHDT, CDR2 FYEKMQ (reference sequence). This CDR3 contains 17 residues. This sample is part of a study of cytomegalovirus exposure and HLA in healthy donors. Overall study findings and caveats: As confirmed in vitro, three CMV-associated chains were specific for CMV antigens.

This TCR was sampled from a boy between 2 and 10 years old in good health and CMV-seronegative. This chain connects TRBV13 to TRBJ2-7; D ambiguous. What was sequenced was PBMCs. The CDR3 protein is CASSSSSELPGFHEQYF. CDR3 sequence (DNA): TGTGCCAGCAGCTCATCCTCGGAGCTCCCGGGTTTTCACGAGCAGTACTTC.